The text below deals with one T cell receptor beta chain. The CDR3 consists of 15 residues. Germline loops: CDR1 KGHDR, CDR2 SFDVKD. This record belongs to a study of T cells expressing NK-cell markers. Study context: Among the eight sequenced donors, seven tested HCMV-seropositive and one tested seronegative.

From its re-call of the 5' RACE reads, TCRdb lists each CDR3 protein once, without DNA. The sample table sets out around 550,000 distinct CDR3 sequences. Source material: blood T cells: a sorted CD56 or NKG2C T cell subset, CD4+ or CD8+ T cells, or bulk PBMC T cells (not recorded which). This TCR came from a man younger than 35 in good health. The rearrangement links TRBV24-1 to TRBJ2-1; TCRdb designates TRBD1, a call that cannot be tested without DNA. The CDR3 reads CATSDSGQGSNEQFF.